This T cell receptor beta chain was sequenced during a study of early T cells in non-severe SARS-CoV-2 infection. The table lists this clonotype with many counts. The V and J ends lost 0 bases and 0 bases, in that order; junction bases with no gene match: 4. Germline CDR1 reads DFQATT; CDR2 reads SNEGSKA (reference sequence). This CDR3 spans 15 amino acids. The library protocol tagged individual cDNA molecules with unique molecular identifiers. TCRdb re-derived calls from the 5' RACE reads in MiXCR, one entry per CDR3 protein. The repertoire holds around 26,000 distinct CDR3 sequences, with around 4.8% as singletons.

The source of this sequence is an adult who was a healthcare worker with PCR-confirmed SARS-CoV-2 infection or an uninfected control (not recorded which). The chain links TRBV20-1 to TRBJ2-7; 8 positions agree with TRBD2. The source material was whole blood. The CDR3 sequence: CSARDRSGGSYEQYF. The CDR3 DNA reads TGCAGTGCTAGAGATCGGAGCGGGGGCTCCTACGAGCAGTACTTC.